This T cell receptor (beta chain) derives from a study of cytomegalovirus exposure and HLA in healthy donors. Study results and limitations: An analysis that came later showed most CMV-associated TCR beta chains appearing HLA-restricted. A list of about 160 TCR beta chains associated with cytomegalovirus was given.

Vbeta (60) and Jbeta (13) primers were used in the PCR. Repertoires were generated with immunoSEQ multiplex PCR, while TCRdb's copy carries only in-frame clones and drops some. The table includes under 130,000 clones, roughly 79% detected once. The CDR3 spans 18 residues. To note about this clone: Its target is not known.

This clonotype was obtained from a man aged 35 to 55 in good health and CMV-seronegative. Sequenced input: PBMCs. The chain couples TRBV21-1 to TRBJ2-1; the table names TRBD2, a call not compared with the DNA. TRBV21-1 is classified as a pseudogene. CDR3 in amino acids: CARRSGGDGSGPYNEQFF. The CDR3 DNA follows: TGTGCCAGGCGTTCCGGGGGGGACGGGAGCGGCCCCTACAATGAGCAGTTCTTC.